This TCR beta chain was sequenced during a study of blood T cell repertoires in COVID-19. Everyone who took part was 18 to 89 years old, and they came from some 23 US areas. In the original analysis: Reference gene primer amplification gave nucleated cell count estimates. Sequencing used immunoSEQ multiplex PCR; TCRdb keeps in-frame clones, though not all of them. V, J and clone size derive from that table, while D and trimming were established from the DNA sequence. The sample yields approximately 200,000 clones, 80% seen once. The CDR3 runs to 19 residues. V was clipped by 2 bases and J by 0 bases, with 19 bases between them. The V gene's germline CDR1 is LGHDT and CDR2 YNNKEL (reference sequence).

Sequencing was performed on PBMCs or T cells enriched from blood (not recorded which). The chain uses TRBV3-1 (or the pseudogene TRBV3-2) and TRBJ1-4; D gene uncertain. The source of this sequence is a woman in her forties with acute COVID-19. DNA of the CDR3: TGTGCCAGCAGCCAAAAGGGAGGTTGGGCATCTTCAACTAATGAAAAACTGTTTTTT. Amino acids: CASSQKGGWASSTNEKLFF.